This paragraph covers one T cell receptor (beta chain) sequence. This specimen comes from a study of blood T cell repertoires in COVID-19. Study-level information: Donors in the United States, Italy and Spain gave samples during acute or convalescent COVID-19. T cells, B-cell-depleted T cells, or PBMCs supplied cDNA or gDNA.

Source study methods: Estimation of nucleated cell counts relied on the amplification of reference gene primers. Assay used: immunoSEQ multiplex PCR; TCRdb lists only in-frame clones, some missing. V, J and clone size derive from that table, while D and trimming were established from the DNA sequence. The sample records just over 80,000 clones, under 80% being singletons. V lost 9 bases and J lost 4; bases outside the gene matches: 7. The V gene's germline CDR1 is SEHNR and CDR2 FQNEAQ (reference sequence). The CDR3 spans 13 residues. This chain uses TRBV7-9 with TRBJ1-1; TRBD1 matches 8 bases. Sequenced material: peripheral blood. The source of this sequence is a woman aged 80 or over with active or convalescent COVID-19. This CDR3 is CASIVTGGTEAFF. The DNA for the CDR3 is TGTGCCAGTATAGTTACAGGGGGCACTGAAGCTTTCTTT. The full variable domain, with the rest looked up from reference TRBV7-9 and TRBJ1-1, is DTGVSQNPRHKITKRGQNVTFRCDPISEHNRLYWYRQTLGQGPEFLTYFQNEAQLEKSRLLSDRFSAERPKGSFSTLEIQRTEQGDSAMYLCASIVTGGTEAFFGQGTRLTVV.